This entry describes one T cell receptor beta chain. Its antigen is not yet known. No base quality values were provided; no much bigger clone lies one nucleotide off. TCR beta CDR3 regions were sequenced from DNA using the immunoSEQ Assay. On the authors' methods: T cell density was computed as TCR beta template counts normalized to usable DNA estimated by amplifying housekeeping genes. Using the preseqR package, richness was estimated by extrapolating to 120,000 templates for tissue samples and 400,000 templates for PBMC samples. Clonality was defined as one minus Pielou's evenness. Tissue-enriched TCRs were identified through differential abundance testing performed on productive amino-acid clonotypes, with a minimum total count of 5 and an alpha of 0.1. The Jaccard Index and the Morisita Overlap Index were used to measure how much the repertoires overlapped between compartments. TCR beta CDR3s were clustered by GLIPH together with public tetramer-defined viral CDR3s, and at least three viral sequences plus V-gene enrichment were required for viral motifs. The table was pulled from immuneACCESS by TCRdb, which kept in-frame rearrangements only. Such tables lose some clones; where checked, under half of the loss comes from unresolved V genes, and the rest has no known cause. That table supplies the V and J calls and clone size; D and trimming were determined from the DNA. Within this sample are tens of thousands of clones, with about 85% of them counted one time only. Jointly, the top ten make up 7.1% of the sample.

The data belong to a study of T cells in localized non-small cell lung cancer (dated by TCRdb to 2020 to 2021). With respect to the entire study: Comparing tumors with uninvolved tumor-adjacent lungs, the study looked at the T cell repertoires of hundreds of patients with early-stage NSCLC. All 240 or so NSCLC patients in the cohort were treatment-naive and had localized lung tumors that were resected. A mean age of around 66 years was recorded for the NSCLC patients, of whom 120 to 150 were male and more than 95 were female. General study outcomes and caveats: Because the study design was exploratory, TCR variables were selected using unadjusted p-values without false-discovery rate correction. Because multi-region tumor sequencing was not performed, intratumor heterogeneity could not be ruled out. A median of around 57 of the top 100 tumor clones were detected in paired uninvolved adjacent lung, and around 30 of these tumor clones were also found among the top 100 clones of the paired uninvolved adjacent lung. Uninvolved tumor-adjacent lung showed the highest T cell clonality, higher than tumor, which suggests more focused antigenic responses in the uninvolved tumor-adjacent lung. Longer overall survival was associated with higher blood T cell density, whereas shorter survival was associated with higher adjacent-lung clonality.

At diagnosis, tumor, uninvolved tumor-adjacent lung and peripheral blood were collected and then preserved as a mix of FFPE and fresh-frozen material. For TCR repertoire profiling, the blood samples were analyzed as peripheral blood mononuclear cells. The CDR3 contains 16 residues, cysteine and phenylalanine counted. Left in the record is the CDR3 DNA by itself, 48 bases read in frame from the first base. Deletion took 0 bases off V and 5 bases off J, with a span of 17 bases between the germline ends. The V and J segments used are TRBV23-1 and TRBJ2-7; perhaps TRBD2 is the D gene, with 6 bases matching. TRBV23-1 is an ORF; its function is uncertain. This TCR was sampled from a woman between 18 and 50 years old with stage III lung adenocarcinoma. The source material was peripheral blood, sampled before any cancer treatment. The DNA reads TGCGCCAGCAGTCAATCGGCGGAGGGAAGAAGGGACGAGCAGTACTTC. The encoded protein is CASSQSAEGRRDEQYF.